The present T cell receptor (beta chain) was sequenced within a study of sequential checkpoint blockade in melanoma. The method was immunoSEQ multiplex PCR; TCRdb's version includes in-frame clones alone and lacks a portion of them. The data contain around 9,100 clones, roughly 75% of them singletons. The CDR3 contains 13 residues. CDR1 MNHNS and CDR2 SASEGT come from the germline V gene. V lost 11 bases and J lost 4; bases outside the gene matches: 7. Sample treatment: randomized to nivolumab then ipilimumab (arm A) or the reverse (arm B). The source is a human donor with melanoma. The genes are TRBV6-1 and TRBJ2-1, with TRBD2 identical over 8 bases. The starting material was CD8+ T cells sorted from blood (inferred from file names), obtained from a patient given nivolumab and ipilimumab in sequence. CDR3 region: CAGGQREYNEQFF. Here the CDR3 DNA reads TGTGCCGGCGGCCAGCGGGAGTACAATGAGCAGTTCTTC.